This T cell receptor beta chain was retrieved from a study of T cell changes during pregnancy in multiple sclerosis. This clone was recorded only once. Profiled with immunoSEQ multiplex PCR; TCRdb holds only in-frame clones, not every one. The top ten clones hold about 1.5% of a sample with 65,000 to 85,000 clones, 80% to 95% of them seen once. V trimming: 0 bases; J trimming: 4 bases; junction bases outside the gene matches: 3. The CDR3 covers 16 residues. CDR1 SGHNT and CDR2 YYREEE come from the germline V gene (reference sequence). This chain links TRBV5-4 with TRBJ2-1; 11 nucleotides match TRBD2. The sample was peripheral blood, taken in the second trimester of pregnancy. This receptor was taken from a female donor with multiple sclerosis, enrolled in a pregnancy study. The CDR3 spells CASSLDVAGGYNEQFF. The CDR3, as DNA: TGTGCCAGCAGCTTGGATGTAGCGGGAGGGTACAATGAGCAGTTCTTC. Drawing the rest from reference TRBV5-4 and TRBJ2-1, the complete variable domain is ETGVTQSPTHLIKTRGQQVTLRCSSQSGHNTVSWYQQALGQGPQFIFQYYREEENGRGNFPPRFSGLQFPNYSSELNVNALELDDSALYLCASSLDVAGGYNEQFFGPGTRLTVL.